These 2 T cell receptor beta chains share one sample of origin, sequenced in a study of cytomegalovirus exposure and HLA in healthy donors. Primers for the PCR totalled 60 Vbeta and 13 Jbeta. Assay used: immunoSEQ multiplex PCR; TCRdb lists only in-frame clones, some missing. The profile covers approximately 190,000 clones, with roughly 80% appearing a single time and around 3% taken by the ten largest. Sequenced material: PBMCs. Receptor source: a woman aged 45-65 years in good health and CMV-seropositive.

The chain carries TRBV15 and TRBJ2-3, with TRBD2 matching 11 bases. Trimming removed 4 bases from V and 0 bases from J; junction bases left unmatched: 3. The CDR3 length is 16 residues. Germline CDR1 and CDR2: LNHNV and YYDKDF (reference sequence). CDR3 residues: CATSTGTSGSTDTQYF. CDR3 in DNA: TGTGCCACCAGCACCGGGACTAGCGGAAGCACAGATACGCAGTATTTT.

The chain joins TRBV30 to TRBJ1-6; TRBD1 matches 7 bases. This CDR3 region has 15 residues. Trimming cost V 0 bases and J 8 bases; bases outside gene matches: 7. Germline loops: CDR1 GTSNPN, CDR2 SVGIG (reference sequence). The CDR3 here is CAWSVLSGTDSPLHF. As DNA, the CDR3 is TGTGCCTGGAGTGTACTAAGTGGGACAGATTCACCCCTCCACTTT.